These 25 T cell receptor beta chains share one sample of origin, sequenced in a study of identical twins. TCRdb fed the 5' RACE reads into MiXCR, producing one record per CDR3 protein. The table lists about 470,000 distinct CDR3 sequences, 24% of them singletons. The data also belong to a second study, concerning T cells expressing NK-cell markers.

The source material was CD4+ T cells sorted from blood. The origin of the receptors is a woman under 30 in good health.

This clonotype came up a few times. This sequence joins TRBV7-8 and TRBJ1-5; 7 bases match TRBD1. The CDR3 contains 17 residues. Germline V gene data show CDR1 as SGHVS and CDR2 as FQNEAQ. The ends lost 4 bases at V and 9 bases at J; junction bases unmatched: 18. CDR3 region: CASSSTSGTAFQGPQHF. The CDR3 coding sequence is TGTGCCAGCAGCTCAACCTCCGGGACAGCATTCCAGGGGCCCCAGCATTTT. The variable domain in full, completed from reference TRBV7-8 and TRBJ1-5, reads GAGVSQSPRYKVAKRGQDVALRCDPISGHVSLFWYQQALGQGPEFLTYFQNEAQLDKSGLPSDRFFAERPEGSVSTLKIQRTQQEDSAVYLCASSSTSGTAFQGPQHFGDGTRLSIL.

The J gene is TRBJ2-1, the V gene TRBV6-2 or TRBV6-3, with D unclear. The CDR3 is made up of 14 amino acids. Germline assignment: CDR1 MNHEY and CDR2 SVGEGT. V lost 8 bases to trimming and J lost 8 bases, with 19 bases between them. The CDR3 loop reads CASRRPVLWYEQFF. The CDR3 DNA follows: TGTGCCAGCCGTCGGCCTGTTCTTTGGTATGAGCAGTTCTTC.

The CDR3 reads CASRMNHANGELFF. The CDR3 DNA reads as TGTGCCAGCAGAATGAATCATGCAAACGGGGAGCTGTTTTTT. The genes are TRBV2 and TRBJ2-2; unclear D gene. Trimming removed 6 bases at V and 7 bases at J, with 15 bases between. The CDR3 is 14 amino acids. Germline-derived CDR1 and CDR2 are SNHLY and FYNNEI.

This chain connects TRBV27 to TRBJ2-7; D gene ambiguous. This CDR3 contains 14 residues. Germline CDR1 is MNHEY and CDR2 is SMNVEV (reference sequence). V lost 2 bases to trimming and J lost 0 bases, with 8 bases between them. This CDR3 reads CASSLKRASYEQYF. CDR3 bases: TGTGCCAGCAGTTTAAAAAGGGCCTCCTACGAGCAGTACTTC.

This clonotype turned up a few times. The rearrangement joins TRBV7-2 to TRBJ2-3, with D possibly TRBD2 on 6 matching bases. From germline, CDR1 is SGHTA and CDR2 FQGNSA. Trimming cost V 4 bases and J 5 bases, with 16 bases left between them. There are 15 residues in the CDR3. DNA for the CDR3: TGTGCCAGCAGCTACCAGCCGGGAGAGGGAGATACGCAGTATTTT. It encodes CASSYQPGEGDTQYF.

This chain links TRBV10-3 with TRBJ2-2, with 11 bases lining up with TRBD2. In germline, CDR1 is ENHRY, CDR2 SYGVKD. V was clipped by 2 bases and J by 0 bases; unmatched bases: 2. The CDR3 loop spans 17 amino acids. The DNA of the CDR3 is TGTGCCATCAGTGAGACTAGCGGGAGTTCGAACACCGGGGAGCTGTTTTTT. Protein sequence: CAISETSGSSNTGELFF.

This clonotype has more than one count but fewer than ten. The rearrangement links TRBV7-9 to TRBJ1-5; D might be TRBD1 (5 bases). The CDR3 length is 14 residues. The germline gives CDR1 SEHNR, CDR2 FQNEAQ (reference sequence). V lost 3 bases to trimming and J lost 8 bases, with 14 bases between them. The CDR3 bases are TGTGCCAGCAGCTTGTTCCAGGGTGGGGAGCCCCAGCATTTT. Protein: CASSLFQGGEPQHF.

In this sample, this clonotype turned up a few times. The genes are TRBV20-1 and TRBJ1-1; tentative D call: TRBD1 (5 bases). Germline values: CDR1 DFQATT, CDR2 SNEGSKA (reference sequence). With 2 bases removed from V and 0 bases from J, the gap between germline ends came to 10 bases. This CDR3 comprises 14 residues. CDR3 sequence: CSARPGHMNTEAFF. The CDR3 DNA reads as TGCAGTGCTAGACCAGGGCACATGAACACTGAAGCTTTCTTT.

This clonotype has just a few counts. V usage is TRBV7-9 and J usage is TRBJ2-2; D ambiguous. V lost 4 bases, J lost 7 bases, and 13 bases lay in between. The CDR3 totals 14 residues. Germline lookup yields CDR1 SEHNR and CDR2 FQNEAQ (reference sequence). The chain's CDR3 is CASSSVRFRGELFF. The CDR3 DNA reads as TGTGCCAGCAGCTCGGTGAGATTTCGCGGGGAGCTGTTTTTT.

The chain has TRBV5-1 and TRBJ2-1, with 7 positions matching TRBD1. Germline V gene sequence: CDR1 SGHRS, CDR2 YFSETQ. The junction had 6 bases not matched to a gene; V was cut back by 0 bases and J by 9 bases. The CDR3 length is 14 residues. CDR3 coding DNA: TGCGCCAGCAGCTTGGCGACAGGGAAGGGTGAGCAGTTCTTC. It is translated as CASSLATGKGEQFF.

V and J are TRBV12-3 or TRBV12-4 and TRBJ1-1; D is perhaps TRBD1 (5 bases). Trimming stripped 5 bases from V and 1 base from J, with 17 bases between. The CDR3 covers 16 residues. The DNA for the CDR3 is TGTGCCAGCAGTAACAGGCTCTCCATTCCGAACACTGAAGCTTTCTTT. As protein: CASSNRLSIPNTEAFF.

This clonotype appeared a few times. The J gene is TRBJ2-1, the V gene TRBV10-3; 13 bases are shared with TRBD2. This CDR3 is built from 19 residues. V lost 4 bases, J lost 0 bases, and 9 bases stayed unmatched. Germline V gene data show CDR1 as ENHRY and CDR2 as SYGVKD. CDR3 sequence: CAISGQPGLAGSSYNEQFF. The CDR3, as DNA: TGTGCCATCAGTGGCCAACCGGGACTAGCGGGGAGCTCCTACAATGAGCAGTTCTTC.

Ten or more counts support this clonotype. The chain recombines TRBV6-2 or TRBV6-3 with TRBJ2-7; TRBD1 aligns across 9 bases. The CDR3 extends over 15 amino acids. The V gene's germline CDR1 is MNHEY and CDR2 SVGEGT. V lost 7 bases, J lost 6 bases, and 13 bases stayed unmatched. CDR3 in amino acids: CASNPRTGEGGEQYF. The CDR3 DNA reads TGTGCCAGCAACCCACGGACAGGGGAAGGGGGCGAGCAGTACTTC.

The V call is TRBV28, the J call TRBJ1-1; D unresolved. Germline CDR1 reads MDHEN; CDR2 reads SYDVKM. V dropped 6 bases and J dropped 6 bases, with 11 bases sitting between them. This CDR3 region has 12 residues. The DNA for the CDR3 is TGTGCCAGCAGCCTATCGAGAGCTGAAGCTTTCTTT. Its protein is CASSLSRAEAFF.

This rearrangement joins TRBV2 to TRBJ2-3; D is perhaps TRBD2 (5 bases). V lost 8 bases to trimming and J lost 0 bases, with 12 bases between them. CDR1 is SNHLY and CDR2 is FYNNEI in the germline V gene. The CDR3 runs 14 residues. CDR3 nucleotides: TGTGCCAGCTCCGAGGGATTAAGCACAGATACGCAGTATTTT. Its translation: CASSEGLSTDTQYF. Full variable domain (rest looked up from reference TRBV2 and TRBJ2-3): EPEVTQTPSHQVTQMGQEVILRCVPISNHLYFYWYRQILGQKVEFLVSFYNNEISEKSEIFDDQFSVERPDGSNFTLKIRSTKLEDSAMYFCASSEGLSTDTQYFGPGTRLTVL.

The chain uses TRBV12-5 and TRBJ2-1; a possible D gene is TRBD2 (5 bases). The CDR3 runs to 16 residues. Trimming removed 4 bases from V and 4 bases from J, with 17 bases in between. From germline, CDR1 is LGHNT and CDR2 FRNRAP. DNA for the CDR3: TGTGCTAGTGGTTCACTCAGCGGAGCTTGGTACAATGAGCAGTTCTTC. Translated, it gives CASGSLSGAWYNEQFF.

The CDR3 DNA sequence: TGCAGTGCTAGAAGTCCTGGACAGGGAGGATTGTACGAGCAGTACTTC. This translates into CSARSPGQGGLYEQYF. This sequence joins TRBV20-1 and TRBJ2-7; 8 bases are shared with TRBD1. The junction had 13 bases not matched to a gene; V was cut back by 2 bases and J by 4 bases. The germline gives CDR1 DFQATT, CDR2 SNEGSKA (reference sequence). This CDR3 contains 16 residues.

The V call is TRBV4-2, the J call TRBJ2-3; 11 positions agree with TRBD2. The trim removed 1 base at V and 0 bases at J, leaving 6 bases unmatched. Germline CDR1 LGHNA, CDR2 YNFKEQ. The CDR3 has 18 amino acids. The CDR3: CASSQGRLAGGSTDTQYF. Here the CDR3 DNA reads TGTGCCAGCAGCCAAGGTCGGCTAGCGGGGGGTAGCACAGATACGCAGTATTTT.

CDR3 coding DNA: TGCAGTGCTAGAGTTCCAGGGAAGGATGGCTACACCTTC. Amino acids: CSARVPGKDGYTF. V gene TRBV20-1 combines with J gene TRBJ1-2; D is perhaps TRBD1 (5 bases). The CDR3 sequence is 13 residues long. Germline CDR1 and CDR2: DFQATT and SNEGSKA (reference sequence). The V end was cut by 1 base, the J end by 6 bases, with 12 bases between.

This clonotype was observed a few times. The rearrangement uses TRBV12-3 or TRBV12-4 and TRBJ1-4; TRBD1 matches 8 bases. V was pared by 7 bases and J by 8 bases, with 9 bases of the junction left unmatched. The CDR3 length is 14 residues. The CDR3 sequence is CASTLGQGWEKLFF. The CDR3 DNA is TGTGCCAGCACCTTAGGACAGGGCTGGGAAAAACTGTTTTTT.

The chain combines TRBV4-3 with TRBJ1-6, with TRBD1 identical over 8 bases. From germline, CDR1 is LGHNA and CDR2 YSLEER. Losses at the gene ends were 8 bases for V and 7 bases for J; bases not matched to a gene: 7. The CDR3 covers 14 residues. CDR3 sequence (DNA): TGCGCCAGCTCGGTGACAGGGGAGAATTCACCCCTCCACTTT. Translation gives CASSVTGENSPLHF.

The chain is built from TRBV20-1 and TRBJ1-2; a possible D gene is TRBD1 (5 bases). Germline loops: CDR1 DFQATT, CDR2 SNEGSKA (reference sequence). V gave up 6 bases and J gave up 0 bases, with 23 bases separating them. This CDR3 is 17 amino acids long. The CDR3 reads CSAPKRATGRSNYGYTF. The DNA for the CDR3 is TGCAGTGCCCCTAAGAGGGCCACAGGACGATCTAACTATGGCTACACCTTC.

In its sample, this clonotype was seen once. The gene calls are TRBV11-2 and TRBJ2-7; 7 nucleotides line up with TRBD2. Germline lookup yields CDR1 SGHAT and CDR2 FQNNGV. The CDR3 is 14 residues long. V lost 1 base and J lost 6; bases outside the gene matches: 6. As DNA, the CDR3 is TGTGCCAGCAGCTTAGGGGGAGGGACGGGCGAGCAGTACTTC. Its translation is CASSLGGGTGEQYF.

This clonotype was detected a few times. The CDR3 is CSVGQGFPRRADTQYF. CDR3 coding DNA: TGCAGCGTTGGACAGGGCTTCCCTAGAAGGGCAGATACGCAGTATTTT. The chain uses TRBV29-1 and TRBJ2-3; 7 nucleotides line up with TRBD1. The CDR3 sequence is 16 residues long. CDR1 and CDR2 (germline): SQVTM, ANQGSEA. Germline trimming cut 4 bases from V and 4 bases from J; bases unmatched to any gene: 14.

The V and J genes are TRBV29-1 and TRBJ1-1, with D possibly matching TRBD1 (5 bases). Trimming took off 7 bases at V and 6 bases at J, with 18 bases between the two ends. The germline V gene has CDR1 SQVTM and CDR2 ANQGSEA. The CDR3 has 13 amino acids. The CDR3 DNA is TGCAGCGCAGAGGGGCTGGCTGGGGCTGAAGCTTTCTTT. Translation: CSAEGLAGAEAFF.